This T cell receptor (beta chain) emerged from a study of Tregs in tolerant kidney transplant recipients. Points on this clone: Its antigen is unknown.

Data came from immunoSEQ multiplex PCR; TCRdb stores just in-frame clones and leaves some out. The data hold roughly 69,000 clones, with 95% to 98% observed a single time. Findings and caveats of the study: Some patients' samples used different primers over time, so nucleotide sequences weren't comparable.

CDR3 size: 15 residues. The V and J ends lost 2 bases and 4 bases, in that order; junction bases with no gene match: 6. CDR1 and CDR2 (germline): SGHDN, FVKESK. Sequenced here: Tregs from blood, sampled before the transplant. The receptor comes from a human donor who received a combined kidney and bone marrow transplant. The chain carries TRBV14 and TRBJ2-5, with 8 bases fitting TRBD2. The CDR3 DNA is TGTGCCAGCAGCCAAACCATGGGACTAGGAGAGACCCAGTACTTC. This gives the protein CASSQTMGLGETQYF.